This T cell receptor beta chain was found in a study of T cell responses to AZD1222 COVID-19 vaccine (dated by TCRdb to the early 2020s). Some background on the complete study: Because spike-specific TCR depth and breadth did not differ between the two schedules, AZD1222 recipients who got a second dose at roughly 4 weeks were pooled with those who got a second dose at roughly 12 weeks. TCR sequencing covered over 230 trial participants: 207 given two doses of AZD1222 and around 26 given two doses of MenACWY control vaccine. Trial participants were enrolled into age subgroups of 18-55, 56-69 and 70-plus years, which contained around 150, 29 and 61 TCR-sequenced participants, respectively.

This specimen's time point label, per the study, means: baseline before first vaccination. The vaccinee samples were drawn from two UK trials, COV001 and COV002, one of which was a single-blind randomized controlled phase 2/3 trial testing AZD1222 (ChAdOx1 nCoV-19) in healthy adults. For TCRbeta chain sequencing, PBMC samples were collected from trial participants at day 0 and at day 28 after the second dose. The CDR3 regions of human TCRbeta chains were analyzed by immunosequencing. In the authors' own workflow: TCRs in the repertoires were compared against a reference library of SARS-CoV-2-specific TCRs that had been generated with the MIRA antigen-specificity platform. Breadth meant the fraction of unique TCRs that were SARS-CoV-2-associated, whereas depth meant the fraction of total T cells that were SARS-CoV-2-associated. Using the MIRA data, each spike-specific TCR was mapped to the spike region that the TCR reacts to and placed in a CD4 or CD8 class. Log10-transformed breadth and depth values were compared by one-way ANOVA with Sidak's multiple comparisons tests. Imported from immuneACCESS, the table was reduced by TCRdb to in-frame sequences with V and J called. These copies leave out some clones; in studies compared against another copy, an unresolved V gene accounts for under half, and the cause of the remainder is not known. V and J calls and clone size are given by that table; D and trimming were obtained from the DNA. A total of around 70,000 clones appear in this sample, more than 70% of them only once. Together, the top ten hold about 12% of the sample.

The study at large found these results: CD4 TCRs associated with the vaccine covered the entire spike protein, and the dominant responses were in regions 160-218 and 743-854. Participants were mostly white British, with more females than males. The authors suggested clonal diversity may have been underestimated. After two AZD1222 doses, spike-specific TCR breadth and depth were significantly higher than at day 0 and than in MenACWY recipients. Because no day 14 peak-response samples were available, the repertoires could be characterized only after the peak T cell response. Conclusions about previously exposed vaccinees are limited, since just five or six AZD1222 recipients were seropositive for SARS-CoV-2 at baseline. Reportedly, almost half of the unique spike-specific TCRs recognized epitopes lying outside the regions that are mutated in the B.1.351 and B.1.1.7 variants. In the small 56-69-year group, the increase in depth fell short of significance, most likely because of low power.

V is clipped by 2 bases and J by 3 bases, and the sequence between their germline boundaries is 13 bases long. The germline V gene (reference sequence) provides CDR1 SEHNR and CDR2 FQNEAQ. Spanning cysteine to phenylalanine, the CDR3 consists of 15 amino acids. The CDR3 DNA has 45 bases and is translated from base 1. As to this clone: It lacks a known antigen. No base qualities exist here, and no much larger clone lies one base off it.

Recombination joined TRBV7-9 with TRBJ1-1; TRBD1 is a weak D gene call, 5 bases matching. The specimen comprised peripheral blood, sampled on day 0 of AZD1222 vaccination. The receptor's source is an adult in good health. CDR3 sequence: CASSLYQGKHTEAFF. Read as DNA, the sequence is TGTGCCAGCAGCTTATACCAGGGAAAACACACTGAAGCTTTCTTT.